A selection of T cell receptor beta chains follows, all from one sample in a study of blood T cells in healthy people across ages. One entry per CDR3 protein results from TCRdb running MiXCR on the 5' RACE reads. The sample carries some 1.5 million distinct CDR3 sequences, approximately 30% recorded once. The sequencing sample was made of blood. The origin of the receptors is a woman aged 25 to 39 in good health. Each CDR3 is given with its conserved first and last residue. The order of the fields is J gene, clone size, D gene, V gene, CDR3 protein, CDR3 DNA. D genes are given only for firm matches. Where a row states a size, it is once, few, many or the class of an expanded clone; other rows omit it.

TRBJ2-7 | - | TRBD2 | TRBV5-1 | CASGLGSGPYEQYF | TGCGCCAGCGGCTTGGGTAGCGGGCCTTACGAGCAGTACTTC
TRBJ2-5 | - | - | TRBV7-2 | CASSYQRAAQLNKQYF | TGTGCCAGCAGCTACCAAAGGGCTGCGCAACTTAATAAGCAGTACTTC
TRBJ1-2 | - | - | TRBV6-2/TRBV6-3 | CASTNGINYGYTF | TGTGCCAGCACCAACGGAATTAACTATGGCTACACCTTC
TRBJ2-7 | many | TRBD1 | TRBV29-1 | CSAQDRGTSYEQYF | TGCAGCGCCCAAGACAGGGGGACCAGCTACGAGCAGTACTTC
TRBJ2-4 | - | - | TRBV2 | CASSEAELDIQYF | TGTGCCAGCAGTGAAGCGGAGTTAGACATTCAGTACTTC
TRBJ2-7 | few | - | TRBV29-1 | CSVILGKAYEQYF | TGCAGCGTTATTTTAGGGAAAGCCTACGAGCAGTACTTC
TRBJ2-7 | many | - | TRBV4-3 | CASSQDIGREQYF | TGCGCCAGCAGCCAAGATATAGGGCGCGAGCAGTACTTC
TRBJ2-1 | - | TRBD2 | TRBV4-2 | CANSLLGRGGRNEQFF | TGTGCCAACAGCCTCCTAGGTCGGGGGGGCCGAAATGAGCAGTTCTTC
TRBJ2-7 | few | TRBD2 | TRBV6-1 | CASTLATGGPGEQYF | TGTGCCAGCACCCTGGCGACGGGGGGGCCGGGCGAGCAGTACTTC
TRBJ1-2 | many | - | TRBV28 | CASSLVGGYTF | TGTGCCAGCAGTTTGGTGGGAGGCTACACCTTC
TRBJ2-7 | few | TRBD1 | TRBV5-1 | CASSLIFRDREIHEQYF | TGCGCCAGCAGCCTTATCTTCCGGGACAGGGAAATCCACGAGCAGTACTTC
TRBJ1-1 | - | - | TRBV5-1 | CASSLKGEGTEAFF | TGCGCCAGCAGCTTGAAGGGGGAGGGGACTGAAGCTTTCTTT
TRBJ2-7 | - | - | TRBV9 | CASSGSPSSYEQYF | TGTGCCAGCAGCGGGAGCCCCTCCTCCTACGAGCAGTACTTC
TRBJ2-3 | once | - | TRBV9 | CASSVAGSGASNTQYF | TGTGCCAGCAGCGTAGCCGGGAGTGGGGCATCGAATACGCAGTATTTT
TRBJ1-3 | - | - | TRBV7-2 | CASSLQSLAGNTIYF | TGTGCCAGCAGCTTACAGAGTCTTGCTGGAAACACCATATATTTT
TRBJ2-1 | - | - | TRBV28 | CASSPPLLVNEQFF | TGTGCCAGCAGCCCCCCCCTTTTGGTCAATGAGCAGTTCTTC
TRBJ1-4 | - | - | TRBV20-1 | CSAPGPNEKLFF | TGCAGTGCCCCCGGACCAAATGAAAAACTGTTTTTT
TRBJ2-3 | few | TRBD1 | TRBV7-9 | CASSRRDRGGDTQYF | TGTGCCAGCAGTCGACGGGACAGGGGGGGAGATACGCAGTATTTT
TRBJ2-3 | many | TRBD2 | TRBV20-1 | CSAPEVRLAGVGDTQYF | TGCAGTGCCCCCGAAGTACGGCTAGCGGGAGTCGGAGATACGCAGTATTTT
TRBJ2-4 | - | - | TRBV29-1 | CSVDGFYNEQYF | TGCAGCGTTGACGGGTTTTACAATGAGCAGTACTTC
TRBJ2-5 | - | TRBD2 | TRBV5-1 | CASSLRAGGSYNEQYF | TGCGCCAGCTCACTGAGGGCGGGAGGGTCCTACAATGAGCAGTACTTC
TRBJ1-5 | few | - | TRBV27 | CASSATGLRGNQPQHF | TGTGCCAGCAGTGCGACAGGCCTGCGGGGCAATCAGCCCCAGCATTTT
TRBJ2-3 | - | - | TRBV5-1 | CASMQDADTQYF | TGCGCCAGCATGCAGGACGCAGATACGCAGTATTTT
TRBJ2-1 | few | TRBD2 | TRBV12-3/TRBV12-4 | CASSPGGSPYNEQFF | TGTGCCAGCAGTCCGGGCGGGAGCCCCTACAATGAGCAGTTCTTC
TRBJ2-4 | - | TRBD2 | TRBV15 | CATSRDRGENIQYF | TGTGCCACCAGCAGAGATCGGGGGGAAAACATTCAGTACTTC
TRBJ2-3 | - | - | TRBV6-6 | CASSYSTTDTQYF | TGTGCCAGCAGTTACTCGACTACAGATACGCAGTATTTT
TRBJ2-7 | many | - | TRBV20-1 | CSASSGEPYEQYF | TGCAGTGCTAGTTCAGGGGAACCCTACGAGCAGTACTTC
TRBJ2-1 | few | TRBD2 | TRBV12-3/TRBV12-4 | CASRIAGGRSEQFF | TGTGCCAGCAGGATAGCGGGGGGGCGGAGTGAGCAGTTCTTC
TRBJ1-2 | - | TRBD1 | TRBV7-6 | CASSQGAAYGYTF | TGTGCCAGCAGCCAGGGGGCGGCCTATGGCTACACCTTC
TRBJ2-7 | many | - | TRBV18 | CASSPLSAQGLYEQYF | TGTGCCAGCTCACCACTTAGCGCACAGGGACTCTACGAGCAGTACTTC
TRBJ1-5 | few | TRBD1 | TRBV12-3/TRBV12-4 | CASSLGGQGLLPQHF | TGTGCCAGCAGTTTAGGGGGACAGGGCCTTCTTCCCCAGCATTTT
TRBJ2-4 | - | - | TRBV20-1 | CSASDGGQISEQYF | TGCAGTGCTAGTGATGGGGGCCAAATAAGTGAGCAGTACTTC
TRBJ1-2 | few | TRBD1 | TRBV20-1 | CSARSRDRGYYGYTF | TGCAGTGCTAGATCCCGGGACAGGGGCTACTATGGCTACACCTTC
TRBJ2-7 | - | TRBD1 | TRBV18 | CASSHGSEHRGTEQYF | TGTGCCAGCTCTCACGGGTCCGAACACAGGGGGACCGAGCAGTACTTC
TRBJ2-5 | - | - | TRBV5-5 | CASSLTLPEETQYF | TGTGCCAGCAGCTTGACACTACCAGAGGAGACCCAGTACTTC
TRBJ1-1 | - | - | TRBV5-1 | CASSYRQVNTEAFF | TGCGCCAGCTCTTACCGACAGGTCAACACTGAAGCTTTCTTT
TRBJ2-7 | many | TRBD1 | TRBV12-3/TRBV12-4 | CASSLTGQTYEQYF | TGTGCCAGCAGTCTAACGGGACAGACCTACGAGCAGTACTTC
TRBJ2-5 | - | TRBD1 | TRBV29-1 | CSVGVDRGGKTQYF | TGCAGCGTTGGGGTAGACAGGGGTGGAAAGACCCAGTACTTC
TRBJ1-1 | few | - | TRBV12-3/TRBV12-4 | CASSLVGAGNTEAFF | TGTGCCAGCAGTTTAGTGGGGGCTGGAAATACTGAAGCTTTCTTT
TRBJ2-7 | - | - | TRBV6-6 | CASSYSNSPSYEQYF | TGTGCCAGCAGTTACTCGAATAGCCCATCCTACGAGCAGTACTTC
TRBJ2-7 | few | TRBD2 | TRBV27 | CASSKSGGASLSYEQYF | TGTGCCAGCAGTAAGAGCGGGGGGGCCAGTTTATCCTACGAGCAGTACTTC
TRBJ2-5 | many | - | TRBV7-8 | CASSFQEIQYF | TGTGCCAGCAGCTTTCAAGAGATCCAGTACTTC
TRBJ2-6 | few | - | TRBV2 | CASGARLISGANVLTF | TGTGCCAGCGGCGCCAGGTTGATCTCTGGGGCCAACGTCCTGACTTTC
TRBJ2-3 | few | - | TRBV20-1 | CSASRRSPSTDTQYF | TGCAGTGCTAGCCGTCGCAGTCCTAGCACAGATACGCAGTATTTT
TRBJ2-1 | - | - | TRBV7-3 | CASSLTISGNEQCF | TGTGCCAGCAGCTTGACTATCTCAGGGAATGAGCAGTGCTTC
TRBJ2-7 | - | TRBD1 | TRBV30 | CAWGGQGLRYEQYF | TGTGCCTGGGGGGGACAGGGTCTACGCTACGAGCAGTACTTC
TRBJ1-2 | - | - | TRBV20-1 | CSARDPALYGYTF | TGCAGTGCTAGAGATCCGGCACTCTATGGCTACACCTTC
TRBJ2-2 | - | - | TRBV9 | CASSPRPTSPEELFF | TGTGCCAGCAGCCCGAGACCGACGTCTCCGGAGGAGCTGTTTTTT
TRBJ2-7 | - | - | TRBV6-2/TRBV6-3 | CASKRLYEQYF | TGTGCCAGCAAACGGCTTTACGAGCAGTACTTC
TRBJ2-1 | - | - | TRBV7-9 | CASSMRTASYNEQFF | TGTGCCAGCAGCATGAGGACAGCCTCCTACAATGAGCAGTTCTTC